A single sample gave rise to the 13 T cell receptor beta chains below, sequenced in a study of type 1 regulatory T cells. TCRdb fed the reads into MiXCR, producing one record per CDR3 protein. The sample lists about 65,000 distinct CDR3 sequences; around 49% were seen once. Antigen specificity for these receptors is unknown. Material for sequencing was cultured non-Tr1 T cells, either the whole culture or a sorted T cell fraction (not recorded which). The source is a human donor in good health.

A few counts support this clonotype. The chain links TRBV20-1 to TRBJ2-1; the match to TRBD1 covers 8 bases. Germline V gene sequence: CDR1 DFQATT, CDR2 SNEGSKA (reference sequence). Trimming took 2 bases from V and 8 from J; bases not matched to a gene: 8. This CDR3 spans 14 amino acids. DNA of the CDR3: TGCAGTGCTAGAAATGCCCAGGGGGCTGATGAGCAGTTCTTC. It specifies CSARNAQGADEQFF.

J is TRBJ1-1 and V is TRBV13; weak D call: TRBD1 (5 bases). Germline CDR1 and CDR2: PRHDT and FYEKMQ (reference sequence). The CDR3 sequence is 12 residues long. The V gene lost 7 bases and the J gene lost 10 bases, with 16 bases spanning the gap. The CDR3 spells CASTQGGHGAFF. DNA for the CDR3: TGTGCCAGCACCCAGGGAGGGCATGGAGCTTTCTTT.

The table lists this clonotype with many counts. The chain couples TRBV7-9 to TRBJ1-1; D might be TRBD1 (6 bases). Germline loops: CDR1 SEHNR, CDR2 FQNEAQ (reference sequence). This CDR3 spans 13 amino acids. V was clipped by 11 bases and J by 2 bases, with 15 bases between them. This CDR3 is CAGFRGRNTEAFF. In DNA, the CDR3 is TGTGCCGGATTCAGGGGCCGCAACACTGAAGCTTTCTTT. Full variable domain (remainder filled in from reference TRBV7-9 and TRBJ1-1): DTGVSQNPRHKITKRGQNVTFRCDPISEHNRLYWYRQTLGQGPEFLTYFQNEAQLEKSRLLSDRFSAERPKGSFSTLEIQRTEQGDSAMYLCAGFRGRNTEAFFGQGTRLTVV.

This chain joins TRBV5-1 and TRBJ1-1; weak D call: TRBD1 (6 bases). CDR3 length equals 14 residues. Trimming took off 4 bases at V and 1 base at J, with 11 bases between the two ends. Germline CDR1 reads SGHRS; CDR2 reads YFSETQ. The DNA of the CDR3 is TGCGCCAGCAGCCGAGTGACAGGGAACACTGAAGCTTTCTTT. It codes for CASSRVTGNTEAFF.

This chain connects TRBV7-9 to TRBJ2-1; TRBD1 aligns across 9 bases. The V gene's germline CDR1 is SEHNR and CDR2 FQNEAQ (reference sequence). V was pared by 5 bases and J by 9 bases, with 11 bases of the junction left unmatched. This CDR3 region has 15 residues. DNA of the CDR3: TGTGCCAGCAGCCCACGGGACAGGGCGGGGGCTGAGCAGTTCTTC. The encoded protein is CASSPRDRAGAEQFF.

The chain uses TRBV7-2 and TRBJ2-1; perhaps TRBD2 as D (6 bases). The germline V gene has CDR1 SGHTA and CDR2 FQGNSA. The CDR3 consists of 16 residues. Trimming took 5 bases from V and 0 from J, leaving 14 bases between them. CDR3 protein: CASSPWAGSSYNEQFF. The CDR3 DNA reads as TGTGCCAGCAGCCCCTGGGCGGGGTCCTCCTACAATGAGCAGTTCTTC.

This clonotype is deemed medium-sized. The chain recombines TRBV20-1 with TRBJ1-5, with D unresolved. The germline CDR1 and CDR2 sequences are DFQATT and SNEGSKA (reference sequence). The CDR3 consists of 13 residues. V lost 2 bases, J lost 2 bases, and 7 bases lay in between. For the CDR3, the DNA is TGCAGTGCTAGAAAGGCGGGCAATCAGCCCCAGCATTTT. The encoded protein is CSARKAGNQPQHF.

The chain employs TRBV12-3 or TRBV12-4 and TRBJ1-1, with D hard to call. The V end was cut by 7 bases, the J end by 2 bases, with 5 bases between. The CDR3 is 11 residues long. This CDR3 reads CASTLNTEAFF. CDR3 sequence (DNA): TGTGCCAGCACCCTAAACACTGAAGCTTTCTTT.

The chain carries TRBV7-2 and TRBJ1-1; TRBD1 might be the D (5 bases). This CDR3 region has 15 residues. Trimming stripped 0 bases from V and 4 bases from J, with 12 bases between. Germline V CDR1 and CDR2: SGHTA, FQGNSA. CDR3: CASSLAFFDSTEAFF. CDR3 bases: TGTGCCAGCAGCTTAGCGTTTTTCGACAGCACTGAAGCTTTCTTT.

The chain carries TRBV20-1 and TRBJ2-5, with 10 bases identical to TRBD2. After removal of 5 bases from V and 5 bases from J, the junction contained 5 bases not matched to a gene. This CDR3 is 13 amino acids long. CDR1 DFQATT and CDR2 SNEGSKA come from the germline V gene (reference sequence). This CDR3 is CSALAGGPETQYF. Written as DNA, the CDR3 is TGCAGTGCTTTAGCGGGGGGCCCGGAGACCCAGTACTTC.

The genes are TRBV4-3 and TRBJ1-2, with D hard to call. The length of the CDR3 is 13 residues. V lost 0 bases and J 8 bases, leaving 10 bases between the germline ends. CDR1 and CDR2 (germline): LGHNA, YSLEER. The CDR3: CASSQDGFRGYTF. The CDR3 coding sequence is TGCGCCAGCAGCCAAGATGGATTTCGGGGCTACACCTTC.

J is TRBJ1-3 and V is TRBV25-1; unclear D gene. Germline V gene sequence: CDR1 MGHDK, CDR2 SYGVNS. The CDR3 covers 12 residues. V gave up 4 bases and J gave up 1 base, with 2 bases separating them. The CDR3 spells CASSGSGNTIYF. CDR3 DNA sequence: TGTGCCAGCAGTGGGTCTGGAAACACCATATATTTT.

The V gene is TRBV5-1, the J gene TRBJ1-4, with D hard to call. V dropped 2 bases and J dropped 5 bases, with 10 bases sitting between them. This CDR3 has 14 residues. Germline CDR1 reads SGHRS; CDR2 reads YFSETQ. The CDR3 nucleotides are TGCGCCAGCAGCTTCGGTGGATCCAATGAAAAACTGTTTTTT. Encoded protein: CASSFGGSNEKLFF.